This T cell receptor (beta chain) was profiled in a study of vaccination and CD4 T cells after COVID-19 (dated by TCRdb to 2022 to 2024). Regarding the complete study: In the convalescent cohort there were six males and four females, among whom were two Hispanic individuals, seven Caucasians, two Asians and one multiracial person. Two doses of either the Pfizer-BioNTech BNT162b2 vaccine (n=8) or the Moderna mRNA-1273 vaccine (n=2) were administered to participants. An earlier paper using these donors assessed, at the TCR clonotype level, memory CD4+ T cell crossreactivity between SARS-CoV-2 and common cold coronavirus spike proteins. The spike-specific CD4+ TCR repertoire was compared before and after mRNA vaccination in approximately ten COVID-19 convalescent patients and a handful of infection-naive healthy vaccine recipients. Post-COVID blood samples from convalescent patients were collected a median of roughly 100 days after diagnosis, with a range of 35 to 161 days. As controls, cultures received a CEFX viral epitope pool (the positive control), an HIV-1 Nef peptide pool (the negative control), or no peptide at all. Post-vaccine blood samples were obtained a median of around 74 days after the second vaccine dose, with a range of about 12 to 241 days. Culture stimuli were overlapping spike peptide pools from SARS-CoV-2 and from the common cold coronaviruses HCoV-NL63, HCoV-OC43 and HCoV-229E. Overall study results and their limits: The number of convalescent patients in the study was relatively small, and the study did not examine early timepoints following natural infection. In convalescent patients, a median roughly 83% of post-vaccine SARS-CoV-2-reactive clones were detected only after vaccination, and vaccine-specific priming was suggested by this finding. The median count of SARS-CoV-2-reactive clonotypes went up from approximately 22 after infection to 38 after vaccination, although the change was not significant. Of the vaccine-specific clones found in convalescent patients, nearly all (304 of 307) were mono-reactive for SARS-CoV-2 spike instead of being cross-reactive with common cold coronaviruses.

Libraries were prepared through PCR. TCR sequencing of DNA from cultured CD4+ T cells used the Oncomine TCR Beta short-read assay at the Johns Hopkins FTIC core. Genomic DNA was extracted from the cultured CD4+ T cells with the QIAamp micro DNA kit. The Oncomine TCR Beta libraries from cultured CD4+ T cells were pooled using unique dual indexes and then sequenced on an Illumina iSeq 100. The original pipeline was this. Non-productive sequences were filtered out, and CDR3s that did not start with C, did not end with F or W, or were shorter than 7 amino acids were discarded. Antigen-specific clonotypes were identified using the MANAFEST web application through comparison of peptide-stimulated wells with reference and other culture wells. An FDR below 0.05, an odds ratio above 5, and a productive frequency above 0.1% in at least two of three replicate wells were required for clones to be considered positive. A clonotype was classed as cross-reactive if the clonotype showed significant expansion both in SARS-CoV-2 spike wells and in at least one common cold coronavirus spike condition. Using R version 3.6.1, CDR3 homology was evaluated through Levenshtein distances (stringdist) along with unrooted phylogenetic trees (ape). TCRdb trimmed the raw reads at Q25, called clones with MiXCR and kept productive beta chains. Here each entry gathers all rows of one CDR3 protein and keeps the most common genes and DNA. The V and J calls come from TCRdb's annotation, not from the publication. For this sample there are thousands of distinct CDR3 sequences; 28% appear just once. The ten most abundant clones make up around a quarter of the sample.

Comments on this clonotype: Its binding antigen is unknown. One base away there is no much larger clone; base qualities are not given.

The treatment or condition tag for this specimen amounts to: approximately 9-day PBMC culture with coronavirus spike peptide pools or control peptides (ViraFEST assay). CD4+ T cells from unexposed donors were collected before the COVID-19 pandemic (2011-2018). The study used the ViraFEST assay, which expanded antigen-specific T cells with peptide pools and then identified expanded clonotypes by TCR sequencing. Each well held under 2.5 million PBMCs cultured in IMDM containing roughly 5% human AB serum and approximately 10 IU/ml IL-2, with about 9.1 ug/ml peptide pools added. On days 3 and 7, half of the culture medium was replaced with fresh IL-2-containing medium. After approximately 11 days of culture, CD4+ T cells were isolated by negative selection with the EasySep CD4+ T cell isolation kit. As cell number allowed, CD4+ T cells from unexposed donors were tested for reactivity to SARS-CoV-2 S and N and to four common cold coronavirus spike pools. Ficoll-Paque Plus gradient centrifugation was used to isolate PBMCs from whole blood, and the isolated PBMCs were then either used fresh or cryopreserved at -140C. Triplicate wells were generally used for each culture condition. The leukapheresis product used for the unexposed donors was purchased from a commercial source.

Per the germline V gene (reference sequence), MNHEY is the CDR1 and SMNVEV is the CDR2. V loses 6 bases at its end and J loses 0 bases; junction bases beyond the gene matches: 4. From cysteine to phenylalanine, the CDR3 is 15 amino acids long. Only the CDR3 part of the read is kept: 45 bases, read in frame from the first base. The V gene is TRBV27 and the J gene is TRBJ2-1, and 8 bases in between align with TRBD1. Sequencing was done on a sample of CD4+ T cells from blood, cultured in vitro. The TCR sequence derives from a human donor in good health. The DNA is TGTGCCAGCAGCTACAGGGGGAGCTCCTACAATGAGCAGTTCTTC. It translates to CASSYRGSSYNEQFF.